This TCR beta chain emerged from a study of siplizumab effects on memory and regulatory T cells. The CDR3 is made up of 15 amino acids. CDR1 is SGHDN and CDR2 is FVKESK in the germline V gene. V was clipped by 0 bases and J by 7 bases; unmatched bases: 8. Profiled with immunoSEQ multiplex PCR; TCRdb holds only in-frame clones, not every one. This table has under 95,000 clones, about 93% appearing once. The source of this sequence is a human donor in good health. This chain links TRBV14 with TRBJ1-2, with 7 bases that match TRBD1. The sequencing input was non-Treg CD4+ T cells sorted from blood. CDR3 protein: CASSQETSTGVGYTF. CDR3 bases: TGTGCCAGCAGCCAAGAAACATCCACAGGGGTTGGCTACACCTTC.